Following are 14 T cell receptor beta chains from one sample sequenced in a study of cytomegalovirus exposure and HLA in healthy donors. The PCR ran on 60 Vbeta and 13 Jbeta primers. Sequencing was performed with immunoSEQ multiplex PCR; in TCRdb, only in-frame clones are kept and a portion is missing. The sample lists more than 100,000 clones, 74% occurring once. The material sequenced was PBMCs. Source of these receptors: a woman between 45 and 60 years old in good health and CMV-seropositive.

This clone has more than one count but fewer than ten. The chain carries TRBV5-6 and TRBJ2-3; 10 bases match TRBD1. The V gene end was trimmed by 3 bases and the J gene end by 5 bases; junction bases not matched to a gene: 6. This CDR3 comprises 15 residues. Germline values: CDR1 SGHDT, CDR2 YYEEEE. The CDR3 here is CASSYGQGVVDTQYF. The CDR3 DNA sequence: TGTGCCAGCAGCTATGGACAGGGGGTTGTAGATACGCAGTATTTT.

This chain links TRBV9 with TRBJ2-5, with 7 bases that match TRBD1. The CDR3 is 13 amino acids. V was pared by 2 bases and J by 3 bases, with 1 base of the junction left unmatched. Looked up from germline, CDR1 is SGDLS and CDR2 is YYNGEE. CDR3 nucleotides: TGTGCCAGCAGCGTTACAGGGGAAGAGACCCAGTACTTC. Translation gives CASSVTGEETQYF.

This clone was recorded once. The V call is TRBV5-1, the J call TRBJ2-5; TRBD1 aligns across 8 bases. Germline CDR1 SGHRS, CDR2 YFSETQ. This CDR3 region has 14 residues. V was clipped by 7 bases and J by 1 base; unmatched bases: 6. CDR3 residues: CASYMTGAQETQYF. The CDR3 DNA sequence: TGCGCCAGCTATATGACAGGGGCCCAAGAGACCCAGTACTTC. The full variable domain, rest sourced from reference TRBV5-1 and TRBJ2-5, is KAGVTQTPRYLIKTRGQQVTLSCSPISGHRSVSWYQQTPGQGLQFLFEYFSETQRNKGNFPGRFSGRQFSNSRSEMNVSTLELGDSALYLCASYMTGAQETQYFGPGTRLLVL.

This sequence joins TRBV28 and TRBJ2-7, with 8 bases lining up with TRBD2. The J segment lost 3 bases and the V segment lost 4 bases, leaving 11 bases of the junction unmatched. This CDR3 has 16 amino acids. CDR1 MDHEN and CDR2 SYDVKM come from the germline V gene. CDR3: CASSSSGGGRVYEQYF. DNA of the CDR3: TGTGCCAGCAGTTCCAGCGGGGGCGGGCGGGTCTACGAGCAGTACTTC.

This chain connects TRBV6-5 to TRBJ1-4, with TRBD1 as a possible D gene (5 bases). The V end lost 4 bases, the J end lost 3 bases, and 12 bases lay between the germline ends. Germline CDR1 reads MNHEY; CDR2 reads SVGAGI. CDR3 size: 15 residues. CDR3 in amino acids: CASSSGRGANEKLFF. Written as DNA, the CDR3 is TGTGCCAGCAGTTCAGGGCGGGGAGCTAATGAAAAACTGTTTTTT.

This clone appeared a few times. Here the CDR3 reads CASSIPGQGTYEQYF. CDR3 DNA sequence: TGTGCCAGCAGCATTCCGGGACAGGGGACATACGAGCAGTACTTC. The chain recombines TRBV5-6 with TRBJ2-7; TRBD1 matches 10 bases. V dropped 4 bases and J dropped 4; count of bases not matched to a gene: 8. This CDR3 spans 15 amino acids. Germline CDR1 is SGHDT and CDR2 is YYEEEE.

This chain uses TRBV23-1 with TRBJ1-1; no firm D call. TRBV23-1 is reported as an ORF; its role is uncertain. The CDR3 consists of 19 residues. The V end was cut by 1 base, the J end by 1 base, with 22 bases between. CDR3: CASSQFSNVPGSQNTEAFF. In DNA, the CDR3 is TGCGCCAGCAGTCAATTCAGCAATGTTCCCGGGTCTCAGAACACTGAAGCTTTCTTT.

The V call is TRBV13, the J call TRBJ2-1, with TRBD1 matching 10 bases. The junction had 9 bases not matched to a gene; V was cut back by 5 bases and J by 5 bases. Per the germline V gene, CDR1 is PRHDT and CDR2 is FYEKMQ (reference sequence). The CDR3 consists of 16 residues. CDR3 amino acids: CASSPDRTGGDNEQFF. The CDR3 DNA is TGTGCCAGCAGCCCCGACAGGACAGGGGGGGACAATGAGCAGTTCTTC.

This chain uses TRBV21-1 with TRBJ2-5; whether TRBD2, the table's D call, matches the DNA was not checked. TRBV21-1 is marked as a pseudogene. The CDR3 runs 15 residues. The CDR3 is CASRTSGGAAETQYF. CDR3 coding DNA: TGTGCCAGCAGAACTAGCGGGGGGGCAGCAGAGACCCAGTACTTC.

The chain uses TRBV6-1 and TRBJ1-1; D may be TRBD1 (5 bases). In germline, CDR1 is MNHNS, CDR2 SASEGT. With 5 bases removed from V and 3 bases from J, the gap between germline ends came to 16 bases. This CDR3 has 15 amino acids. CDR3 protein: CASSPTPWGDTEAFF. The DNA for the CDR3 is TGTGCCAGCAGTCCTACCCCTTGGGGGGACACTGAAGCTTTCTTT.

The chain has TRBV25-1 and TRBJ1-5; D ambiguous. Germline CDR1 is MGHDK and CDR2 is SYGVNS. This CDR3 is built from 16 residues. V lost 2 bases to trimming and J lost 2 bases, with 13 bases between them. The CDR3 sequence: CASSEGSGRGNQPQHF. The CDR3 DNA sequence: TGTGCCAGCAGTGAAGGCTCGGGGAGAGGCAATCAGCCCCAGCATTTT.

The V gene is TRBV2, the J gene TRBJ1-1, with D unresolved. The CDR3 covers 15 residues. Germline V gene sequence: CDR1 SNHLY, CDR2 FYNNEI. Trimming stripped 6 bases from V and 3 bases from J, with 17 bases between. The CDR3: CASRMALERDTEAFF. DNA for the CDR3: TGTGCCAGCAGGATGGCCCTGGAGAGGGACACTGAAGCTTTCTTT. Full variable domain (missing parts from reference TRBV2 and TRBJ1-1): EPEVTQTPSHQVTQMGQEVILRCVPISNHLYFYWYRQILGQKVEFLVSFYNNEISEKSEIFDDQFSVERPDGSNFTLKIRSTKLEDSAMYFCASRMALERDTEAFFGQGTRLTVV.

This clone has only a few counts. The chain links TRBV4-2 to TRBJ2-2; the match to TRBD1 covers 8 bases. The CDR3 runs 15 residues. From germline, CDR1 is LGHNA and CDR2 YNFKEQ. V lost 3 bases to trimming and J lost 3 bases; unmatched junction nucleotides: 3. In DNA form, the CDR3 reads TGTGCCAGCAGCCAGGCAGGGGGCGACACCGGGGAGCTGTTTTTT. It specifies CASSQAGGDTGELFF.

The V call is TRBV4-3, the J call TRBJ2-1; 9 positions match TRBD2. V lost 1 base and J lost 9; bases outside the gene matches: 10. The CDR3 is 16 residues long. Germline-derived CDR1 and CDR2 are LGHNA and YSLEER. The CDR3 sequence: CASSQVLAGTLGEQFF. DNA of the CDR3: TGCGCCAGCAGCCAAGTTCTAGCGGGGACTTTGGGTGAGCAGTTCTTC.